These T cell receptor beta chains were read from a single sample in a study of regulatory T cells in long-lasting Graves disease. MiXCR was run by TCRdb on the multiplex PCR reads, yielding one entry per CDR3 protein. The profile shows 400,000 or so distinct CDR3 sequences, around 21% of them singletons. This material consisted of peripheral blood mononuclear cells (PBMCs), taken when the disease was refractory, from a patient treated with antithyroid drugs. All receptors derive from a female donor with Graves disease. Each CDR3 is given with its conserved first and last residue. Each record gives: CDR3 DNA, CDR3 protein, J gene, D gene, V gene, clone size. D genes are given only for firm matches. Clone sizes are given selectively: once, few, many, or a class where the clone is expanded.

cdr3_nt: TGTGCCAGCAGCGCCGGACAGGGAAATTACGAGCAGTACTTC
cdr3_aa: CASSAGQGNYEQYF
j_call: TRBJ2-7
d_call: TRBD1
v_call: TRBV7-8
clone_size: many

cdr3_nt: TGTGCCAGCAGCTTTGGTCTAGCGGAGGAGACCCAGTACTTC
cdr3_aa: CASSFGLAEETQYF
j_call: TRBJ2-5
d_call: TRBD2
v_call: TRBV7-8
clone_size: few

cdr3_nt: TGCAGTGCCATCGAACCGGGAGCGGCTTCCTACGAGCAGTACTTC
cdr3_aa: CSAIEPGAASYEQYF
j_call: TRBJ2-7
d_call: NA
v_call: TRBV20-1
clone_size: many

cdr3_nt: TGTGCCAGCAGCAGAAGCACCGGGGAGCTGTTTTTT
cdr3_aa: CASSRSTGELFF
j_call: TRBJ2-2
d_call: NA
v_call: TRBV28
clone_size: many

cdr3_nt: TGTGCCTGGGCTACTGGAAACACCATATATTTT
cdr3_aa: CAWATGNTIYF
j_call: TRBJ1-3
d_call: NA
v_call: TRBV30
clone_size: NA

cdr3_nt: TGTGCCAGCAGCGTTGGGGGCAAAGAGACCCAGTACTTC
cdr3_aa: CASSVGGKETQYF
j_call: TRBJ2-5
d_call: NA
v_call: TRBV9
clone_size: many

cdr3_nt: TGCAGTGCTAGAGATCGGGCAGGACCCTCCTGGAACACCATATATTTT
cdr3_aa: CSARDRAGPSWNTIYF
j_call: TRBJ1-3
d_call: NA
v_call: TRBV20-1
clone_size: few

cdr3_nt: TGCAGTGCTAAAAAACCTCCGGAACGGGACAGGAATTCACCCCTCCACTTT
cdr3_aa: CSAKKPPERDRNSPLHF
j_call: TRBJ1-6
d_call: TRBD1
v_call: TRBV20-1
clone_size: NA

cdr3_nt: TGCAGTGCTGAAAGTGGGACAGGGAGGAGAGGCTACACCTTC
cdr3_aa: CSAESGTGRRGYTF
j_call: TRBJ1-2
d_call: TRBD1
v_call: TRBV20-1
clone_size: many

cdr3_nt: TGTGCCAGCAGCCAAGTCGGATCCTACGAGCAGTACTTC
cdr3_aa: CASSQVGSYEQYF
j_call: TRBJ2-7
d_call: NA
v_call: TRBV14
clone_size: NA

cdr3_nt: TGTGCCAGTAGTAAGGAGACAGGGGCCTACGAGCAGTACTTC
cdr3_aa: CASSKETGAYEQYF
j_call: TRBJ2-7
d_call: TRBD1
v_call: TRBV19
clone_size: NA

cdr3_nt: TGTGCCAGCAGCTCAGGACTAGCGGGAGACCCCGAGCAGTACTTC
cdr3_aa: CASSSGLAGDPEQYF
j_call: TRBJ2-7
d_call: TRBD2
v_call: TRBV28
clone_size: many

cdr3_nt: TGTGCCAGCAGCTTAGTGTCCTGGGGGGATAGCAATCAGCCCCAGCATTTT
cdr3_aa: CASSLVSWGDSNQPQHF
j_call: TRBJ1-5
d_call: NA
v_call: TRBV7-2
clone_size: NA

cdr3_nt: TGTGCCAGCAGCGTCAGCCAGGGGAACTCCTACGAGCAGTACTTC
cdr3_aa: CASSVSQGNSYEQYF
j_call: TRBJ2-7
d_call: NA
v_call: TRBV11-2
clone_size: NA

cdr3_nt: TGTGCCAGCAGTCCGAGATCTAGCGGAGCCTACGAGCAGTACTTC
cdr3_aa: CASSPRSSGAYEQYF
j_call: TRBJ2-7
d_call: TRBD2
v_call: TRBV28
clone_size: many

cdr3_nt: TGTGCCAGCAGTGACCCACAGGGGAAGCAGTACTTC
cdr3_aa: CASSDPQGKQYF
j_call: TRBJ2-7
d_call: TRBD1
v_call: TRBV6-2/TRBV6-3
clone_size: few

cdr3_nt: TGTGCCAGCAGTTTGGGACAGGGTTTTGGAAACACCATATATTTT
cdr3_aa: CASSLGQGFGNTIYF
j_call: TRBJ1-3
d_call: TRBD1
v_call: TRBV6-5
clone_size: NA

cdr3_nt: TGTGCCAGCAGCTTCGCGCAGGACACTGAAGCTTTCTTT
cdr3_aa: CASSFAQDTEAFF
j_call: TRBJ1-1
d_call: NA
v_call: TRBV11-1
clone_size: many

cdr3_nt: TGTGCCAGCAGCCAACTTGAGCGGGAGGTTCTCCGCGAGCAGTACTTC
cdr3_aa: CASSQLEREVLREQYF
j_call: TRBJ2-7
d_call: TRBD2
v_call: TRBV3-1
clone_size: few

cdr3_nt: TGTGCCAGCAAGAGCCGGGAGCTGTTTTTT
cdr3_aa: CASKSRELFF
j_call: TRBJ2-2
d_call: NA
v_call: TRBV28
clone_size: NA

cdr3_nt: TGTGCCAGCCACTTTCCTGGGTCAGAGACCCAGTACTTC
cdr3_aa: CASHFPGSETQYF
j_call: TRBJ2-5
d_call: NA
v_call: TRBV11-2
clone_size: NA

cdr3_nt: TGTGCCAGCAGCTCCCTGAGTGAGCAGTACTTC
cdr3_aa: CASSSLSEQYF
j_call: TRBJ2-7
d_call: NA
v_call: TRBV7-2
clone_size: NA

cdr3_nt: TGTGCCAGCAGCCAAACCCCAGGGGGGACCTACGAGCAGTACTTC
cdr3_aa: CASSQTPGGTYEQYF
j_call: TRBJ2-7
d_call: NA
v_call: TRBV16
clone_size: few

cdr3_nt: TGTGCCAGCAGCACCGGACAGGGGGCATTCTACTACGAGCAGTACTTC
cdr3_aa: CASSTGQGAFYYEQYF
j_call: TRBJ2-7
d_call: TRBD1
v_call: TRBV2
clone_size: NA

cdr3_nt: TGTGCCACCAGCAGTTTACAGGGGGAAGGGCAGCCCCAGCATTTT
cdr3_aa: CATSSLQGEGQPQHF
j_call: TRBJ1-5
d_call: TRBD1
v_call: TRBV15
clone_size: NA

cdr3_nt: TGTGCCAGCAGGGCCGCTGGCGAAGCTTTCTTT
cdr3_aa: CASRAAGEAFF
j_call: TRBJ1-1
d_call: NA
v_call: TRBV6-1
clone_size: NA

cdr3_nt: TGTGCCAGTAATCTAAACAGGGGTTTCTATGGCTACACCTTC
cdr3_aa: CASNLNRGFYGYTF
j_call: TRBJ1-2
d_call: TRBD1
v_call: TRBV19
clone_size: many

cdr3_nt: TGTGCCAGCAGCGTAGTCCCGGAATCCTACGAGCAGTACTTC
cdr3_aa: CASSVVPESYEQYF
j_call: TRBJ2-7
d_call: NA
v_call: TRBV9
clone_size: NA

cdr3_nt: TGCAGTGCTAGACCCAGGACCAATTCACCCCTCCACTTT
cdr3_aa: CSARPRTNSPLHF
j_call: TRBJ1-6
d_call: NA
v_call: TRBV20-1
clone_size: NA

cdr3_nt: TGCAGTGCTAGAGATCTAGCGTCTGATACATACGAGCAGTACTTC
cdr3_aa: CSARDLASDTYEQYF
j_call: TRBJ2-7
d_call: NA
v_call: TRBV20-1
clone_size: few

cdr3_nt: TGTGCTAGCAGCGTTCGGACAGGTGCCTACGAGCAGTACTTC
cdr3_aa: CASSVRTGAYEQYF
j_call: TRBJ2-7
d_call: TRBD1
v_call: TRBV7-7
clone_size: NA

cdr3_nt: TGTGCCAGCAGTTACCCTCCAGGACTAGCGGAAGGGAAGACCCAGTACTTC
cdr3_aa: CASSYPPGLAEGKTQYF
j_call: TRBJ2-5
d_call: TRBD2
v_call: TRBV6-5
clone_size: many

cdr3_nt: TGTGCCAGCAGCTCCACGTCCGGGAAAGCCAAAAACATTCAGTACTTC
cdr3_aa: CASSSTSGKAKNIQYF
j_call: TRBJ2-4
d_call: NA
v_call: TRBV7-2
clone_size: many

cdr3_nt: TGCAGCGTTGAACTAGGGAACGAGCAGTACTTC
cdr3_aa: CSVELGNEQYF
j_call: TRBJ2-7
d_call: NA
v_call: TRBV29-1
clone_size: NA

cdr3_nt: TGTGCCAGCACGAATAGCCCCGGGACTAGGAAAGATACGCAGTATTTT
cdr3_aa: CASTNSPGTRKDTQYF
j_call: TRBJ2-3
d_call: TRBD2
v_call: TRBV6-1
clone_size: NA

cdr3_nt: TGTGCCTGGAGTCCACTAGCGGGAGGGGAGACCCAGTACTTC
cdr3_aa: CAWSPLAGGETQYF
j_call: TRBJ2-5
d_call: TRBD2
v_call: TRBV30
clone_size: many

cdr3_nt: TGCGCCAGCAGCCACTTCGGGACAGGCAACGAAAAACTGTTTTTT
cdr3_aa: CASSHFGTGNEKLFF
j_call: TRBJ1-4
d_call: TRBD1
v_call: TRBV4-3
clone_size: few

cdr3_nt: TGTGCCAGCCGCCTCGGGACAGGGTTAAGCAATGAGCAGTTCTTC
cdr3_aa: CASRLGTGLSNEQFF
j_call: TRBJ2-1
d_call: TRBD1
v_call: TRBV6-2/TRBV6-3
clone_size: NA

cdr3_nt: TGCGCCAGCAGCTTGGCCGATCGAGAGACCCAGTACTTC
cdr3_aa: CASSLADRETQYF
j_call: TRBJ2-5
d_call: NA
v_call: TRBV5-1
clone_size: few

cdr3_nt: TGTGCCAGCAGTTCCGGCCAGCCCCAGCATTTT
cdr3_aa: CASSSGQPQHF
j_call: TRBJ1-5
d_call: NA
v_call: TRBV28
clone_size: many

cdr3_nt: TGTGCCAGCAGCTTGGCTATGATGGAAGCGAACACTGAAGCTTTCTTT
cdr3_aa: CASSLAMMEANTEAFF
j_call: TRBJ1-1
d_call: NA
v_call: TRBV5-6
clone_size: few

cdr3_nt: TGTGCCAGCAGTTCTTACCAATCCTACGAGCAGTACTTC
cdr3_aa: CASSSYQSYEQYF
j_call: TRBJ2-7
d_call: NA
v_call: TRBV27
clone_size: many

cdr3_nt: TGCAGCGTTACCAAAAGGGGGCAGAACACTGAAGCTTTCTTT
cdr3_aa: CSVTKRGQNTEAFF
j_call: TRBJ1-1
d_call: TRBD1
v_call: TRBV29-1
clone_size: many

cdr3_nt: TGCGCCAGCAGCCAAGCGCGACTAGCGGGGATCACCGGGGAGCTGTTTTTT
cdr3_aa: CASSQARLAGITGELFF
j_call: TRBJ2-2
d_call: TRBD2
v_call: TRBV4-3
clone_size: NA

cdr3_nt: TGCAGTGCTACAGGGGTCTATGGCTACACCTTC
cdr3_aa: CSATGVYGYTF
j_call: TRBJ1-2
d_call: NA
v_call: TRBV20-1
clone_size: few

cdr3_nt: TGTGCCAGCAGTGAAGCGTGGGGCATTCAGTACTTC
cdr3_aa: CASSEAWGIQYF
j_call: TRBJ2-4
d_call: NA
v_call: TRBV2
clone_size: many

cdr3_nt: TGTGCCAGCAGCTTAGCGGGGACACTCCTGGGGGAGCAGTACTTC
cdr3_aa: CASSLAGTLLGEQYF
j_call: TRBJ2-7
d_call: NA
v_call: TRBV11-2
clone_size: NA

cdr3_nt: TGTGCCAGCAGCTCTAGCGGGACGTCGAGGGGGCAGTATTTT
cdr3_aa: CASSSSGTSRGQYF
j_call: TRBJ2-3
d_call: TRBD2
v_call: TRBV6-2/TRBV6-3
clone_size: NA

cdr3_nt: TGCAGCTCCGCCCCCGGAGTAGGCACTGAAGCTTTCTTT
cdr3_aa: CSSAPGVGTEAFF
j_call: TRBJ1-1
d_call: NA
v_call: TRBV29-1
clone_size: few

cdr3_nt: TGTGCCAGCAGCTTAGCAGGCGGGGGTAACTACGAGCAGTACTTC
cdr3_aa: CASSLAGGGNYEQYF
j_call: TRBJ2-7
d_call: TRBD2
v_call: TRBV7-2
clone_size: NA

cdr3_nt: TGTGCCATCAGTGAGTCAGAGGGGCGCGCTGGGGCCAACGTCCTGACTTTC
cdr3_aa: CAISESEGRAGANVLTF
j_call: TRBJ2-6
d_call: NA
v_call: TRBV10-3
clone_size: few

cdr3_nt: TGTGCCAGCAGCCTCGGACAGTTTAACGAGCAGTACTTC
cdr3_aa: CASSLGQFNEQYF
j_call: TRBJ2-7
d_call: NA
v_call: TRBV28
clone_size: few

cdr3_nt: TGCAGCGGTACTAGCGGGAGCACCGGGGAGCTGTTTTTT
cdr3_aa: CSGTSGSTGELFF
j_call: TRBJ2-2
d_call: TRBD2
v_call: TRBV29-1
clone_size: few

cdr3_nt: TGTGCCCTCAGCGTGGGCGGGAGCCCAGATACGCAGTATTTT
cdr3_aa: CALSVGGSPDTQYF
j_call: TRBJ2-3
d_call: TRBD2
v_call: TRBV6-2/TRBV6-3
clone_size: NA

cdr3_nt: TGTGCCAGCAGCCAAGATGAGGTGATGGAAGCTTTCTTT
cdr3_aa: CASSQDEVMEAFF
j_call: TRBJ1-1
d_call: NA
v_call: TRBV11-2
clone_size: NA

cdr3_nt: TGTGCCAGCAGCTCTAGGGAGAATCAGCCCCAGCATTTT
cdr3_aa: CASSSRENQPQHF
j_call: TRBJ1-5
d_call: NA
v_call: TRBV7-9
clone_size: few

cdr3_nt: TGTGCCAGCAGTGAGTGGGACGAGCAGTACTTC
cdr3_aa: CASSEWDEQYF
j_call: TRBJ2-7
d_call: NA
v_call: TRBV2
clone_size: few